The 9 T cell receptor beta chains listed next were all sequenced from one sample in a study of patients and donors after allogeneic stem cell transplantation (dated by TCRdb to 2018 to 2021). The library was generated by RT-PCR. TCRdb shows the sequencer as NextSeq 550. TCRdb handled the public reads itself, with Q25 trimming in fastp and clone calling in MiXCR, and kept productive beta chains. Rows with a matching CDR3 protein are joined into one entry that keeps the most common DNA and genes. The sample data list approximately 7,600 distinct CDR3 sequences, and around a tenth of these were observed just once. The top ten hold 45% to 60% of the sample. Sequenced material: blood, either unsorted or a sorted T cell fraction (not recorded which). The receptor source for this set is a human donor who was either an allogeneic HSCT recipient or a stem cell or donor lymphocyte infusion donor (not recorded which). It is not recorded whose cells these are; they may come from a transplant donor.

V is TRBV25-1 and J is TRBJ1-1, with D perhaps TRBD1 (5 bases). Germline lookup yields CDR1 MGHDK and CDR2 SYGVNS. The ends were cut back, 5 bases at V and 1 base at J, with 11 bases in the middle. The CDR3 spans 14 residues. DNA of the CDR3: TGTGCCAGCAGTTGGGGACGGGGGAACACTGAAGCTTTCTTT. It yields the protein CASSWGRGNTEAFF. The full variable domain, rest sourced from reference TRBV25-1 and TRBJ1-1, is EADIYQTPRYLVIGTGKKITLECSQTMGHDKMYWYQQDPGMELHLIHYSYGVNSTEKGDLSSESTVSRIRTEHFPLTLESARPSHTSQYLCASSWGRGNTEAFFGQGTRLTVV.

There are many counts of this clonotype. The chain combines TRBV5-1 with TRBJ2-1, with 14 bases aligning to TRBD2. Germline assignment: CDR1 SGHRS and CDR2 YFSETQ. The CDR3 runs 16 residues. V lost 4 bases to trimming and J lost 3 bases; unmatched junction nucleotides: 3. The CDR3 region has the DNA TGCGCCAGCAGCCCGGGGACTAGCGGGGGCTACAATGAGCAGTTCTTC. Residues: CASSPGTSGGYNEQFF.

This clonotype was counted at least ten times. The V and J genes are TRBV9 and TRBJ1-6, with TRBD1 as a possible D gene (5 bases). The germline CDR1 and CDR2 sequences are SGDLS and YYNGEE. CDR3 length: 15 residues. With 4 bases removed from V and 7 bases from J, the gap between germline ends came to 15 bases. CDR3: CASSHQFGGNSPLHF. The CDR3 region has the DNA TGTGCCAGCAGCCATCAATTCGGGGGGAATTCACCCCTCCACTTT.

This clonotype occurred a few times. This chain links TRBV6-5 with TRBJ2-2; D might be TRBD1 or TRBD2, each matching 5 bases. Germline V lookup: CDR1 MNHEY, CDR2 SVGAGI. The CDR3 runs 16 residues. V shed 3 bases and J shed 0 bases, with 11 bases lying between them. This chain's CDR3 is CASSYGGTANTGELFF. CDR3 DNA sequence: TGTGCCAGCAGTTATGGGGGAACCGCGAACACCGGGGAGCTGTTTTTT.

This clonotype was detected ten times or more. J is TRBJ1-5 and V is TRBV6-6, with unresolved D. Germline assignment: CDR1 MNHNY and CDR2 SVGAGI (reference sequence). This CDR3 contains 15 residues. Deletions cut 10 bases from V and 1 base from J, with 17 bases between. The CDR3: CATMTTGLSNQPQHF. The DNA of the CDR3 is TGTGCCACGATGACGACGGGGTTGAGCAATCAGCCCCAGCATTTT.

This clonotype has a handful of counts. The V and J genes are TRBV7-2 and TRBJ1-5; no clear D gene. Trimming removed 5 bases from V and 5 bases from J, with 16 bases in between. Germline assignment: CDR1 SGHTA and CDR2 FQGNSA. This CDR3 spans 15 amino acids. For the CDR3, the DNA is TGTGCCAGCAGCGGCGAGTTGGGTACTCATCAGCCCCAGCATTTT. Its translation is CASSGELGTHQPQHF.

In this sample, this clonotype turned up many times. The chain links TRBV2 to TRBJ1-2; 7 positions agree with TRBD1. The CDR3 loop spans 15 amino acids. J was trimmed by 10 bases and V by 6 bases; bases with no gene match: 17. In germline, CDR1 is SNHLY, CDR2 FYNNEI. CDR3 sequence: CASRDRPGTVADYTF. In nucleotides, the CDR3 is TGTGCCAGCAGGGATAGACCCGGGACAGTGGCCGACTACACCTTC.

The chain employs TRBV7-2 and TRBJ2-1; D possibly uses TRBD1 or TRBD2 (6 bases each). Germline CDR1 is SGHTA and CDR2 is FQGNSA. Trimming shortened V by 1 base and J by 4 bases, and 17 bases separated the two germline ends. The CDR3 is made up of 17 amino acids. The CDR3 region has the DNA TGTGCCAGCAGCTTAGTTCTTGCGACGGGGGCATACAATGAGCAGTTCTTC. It specifies CASSLVLATGAYNEQFF.

DNA of the CDR3: TGTGCCAGCACCGAATCGGGACTTGCTAACTATGGCTACACCTTC. It is translated as CASTESGLANYGYTF. This chain uses TRBV6-5 with TRBJ1-2; weak D call: TRBD1 (5 bases). The length of the CDR3 is 15 residues. Germline V gene lookup returns CDR1 MNHEY and CDR2 SVGAGI. The V and J ends lost 7 bases and 0 bases respectively, with 15 bases between them.